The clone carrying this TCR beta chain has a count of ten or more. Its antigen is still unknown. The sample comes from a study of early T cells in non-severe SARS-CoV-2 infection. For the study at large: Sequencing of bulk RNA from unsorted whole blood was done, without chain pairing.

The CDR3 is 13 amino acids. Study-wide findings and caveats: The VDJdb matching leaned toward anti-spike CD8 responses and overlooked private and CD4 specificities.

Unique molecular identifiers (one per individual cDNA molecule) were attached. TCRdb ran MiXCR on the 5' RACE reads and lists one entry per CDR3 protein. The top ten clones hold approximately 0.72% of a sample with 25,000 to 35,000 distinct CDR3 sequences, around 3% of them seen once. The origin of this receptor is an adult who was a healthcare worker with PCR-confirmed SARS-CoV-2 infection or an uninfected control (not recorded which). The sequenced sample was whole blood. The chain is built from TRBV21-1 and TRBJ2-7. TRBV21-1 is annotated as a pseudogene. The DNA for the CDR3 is TGTGCCAGCAGCATCATGGGCAGCTACGAGCAGTACGTC. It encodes CASSIMGSYEQYV.